This is a list of T cell receptor beta chains from one sample in a study of blood T cell repertoires in COVID-19. Clones were sequenced by immunoSEQ multiplex PCR, and TCRdb holds only the in-frame ones, with some missing. The sample lists over 100,000 clones, approximately 90% occurring once. The sequencing sample was made of peripheral blood. The receptors were gathered from a man aged 55 to 70 with COVID-19, enrolled during active disease. Both conserved end residues are part of each CDR3. Fields, in order: clone size, V gene, J gene, D gene, CDR3 protein, CDR3 DNA. D genes are given only for firm matches. The size of a clone is reported for some rows only, either as once, few or many, or as a class for expanded clones.

.	TRBV19	TRBJ1-2	TRBD1	CASSPHSELGQRAGYTF	TGTGCCAGTAGTCCCCACTCCGAGTTGGGACAGAGGGCTGGCTACACCTTC
.	TRBV7-6	TRBJ2-7	TRBD2	CASSLEVAGGLRSYEQYF	TGTGCCAGCAGCTTAGAGGTAGCGGGGGGGCTCAGGTCCTACGAGCAGTACTTC
.	TRBV4-1	TRBJ2-1	TRBD2	CASSQYSGGYNEQFF	TGCGCCAGCAGCCAGTATAGCGGGGGCTACAATGAGCAGTTCTTC
.	TRBV28	TRBJ1-2	TRBD1	CASSSPGQMLGYTF	TGTGCCAGCAGTTCACCGGGACAGATGCTTGGCTACACCTTC
.	TRBV11-1	TRBJ1-2	.	CASSLRYDAGYGYTF	TGTGCCAGCAGCCTAAGGTACGACGCGGGCTATGGCTACACCTTC
.	TRBV18	TRBJ2-6	TRBD1	CASSPIQGIPSGANVLTF	TGTGCCAGCTCACCAATACAGGGGATCCCCTCTGGGGCCAACGTCCTGACTTTC
once	TRBV6-5	TRBJ1-2	TRBD1	CASRTGESGYTF	TGTGCCAGCCGGACAGGGGAGAGTGGCTACACCTTC
.	TRBV7-9	TRBJ1-5	.	CASSLSGINQPQHF	TGTGCCAGCAGCTTAAGCGGGATCAATCAGCCCCAGCATTTT
.	TRBV24-1	TRBJ2-3	.	CATSPTYGTDTQYF	TGTGCCACCAGTCCTACGTATGGCACAGATACGCAGTATTTT
.	TRBV7-3	TRBJ2-7	TRBD1	CASSRQGSDEQYF	TGTGCCAGCAGCCGACAGGGTTCCGACGAGCAGTACTTC
.	TRBV9	TRBJ2-2	.	CASSVGPGANTGELFF	TGTGCCAGCAGCGTAGGCCCGGGGGCGAACACCGGGGAGCTGTTTTTT
.	TRBV30	TRBJ1-6	.	CAWSVKTPNNSPLHF	TGTGCCTGGAGTGTTAAGACTCCCAATAATTCACCCCTCCACTTT
once	TRBV19	TRBJ2-7	.	CASSMRKWVEQYF	TGTGCCAGTAGTATGCGGAAGTGGGTCGAGCAGTACTTC
.	TRBV9	TRBJ1-2	.	CASSAYQTAYGYTF	TGTGCCAGCAGCGCCTACCAGACTGCATATGGCTACACCTTC
few	TRBV7-9	TRBJ2-3	.	CASSQEADTQYF	TGTGCCAGCAGTCAAGAGGCCGATACGCAGTATTTT
.	TRBV28	TRBJ2-7	TRBD1	CASSLETGSYEQYF	TGTGCCAGCAGTTTGGAGACAGGGTCCTACGAGCAGTACTTC
few	TRBV2	TRBJ1-3	.	CASSEARGGANTIYF	TGTGCCAGCAGTGAAGCGAGGGGAGGGGCCAACACCATATATTTT
.	TRBV2	TRBJ1-5	TRBD1	CASKTGQGSAQPQHF	TGTGCCAGCAAGACGGGACAGGGGTCTGCTCAGCCCCAGCATTTT
.	TRBV12-5	TRBJ1-1	.	CASGPGGGNTEAFF	TGTGCTAGTGGGCCGGGAGGAGGGAACACTGAAGCTTTCTTT
.	TRBV7-2	TRBJ2-1	.	CASSLEALYNEQFF	TGTGCCAGCAGCTTAGAAGCACTATACAATGAGCAGTTCTTC
.	TRBV11-2	TRBJ2-1	.	CASSHPVSGSLYEQFF	TGTGCCAGCAGCCATCCGGTATCGGGGTCTCTCTATGAGCAGTTCTTC
few	TRBV7-2	TRBJ2-7	TRBD2	CASSPPVFAGGRYYEQYF	TGTGCCAGCAGCCCTCCTGTCTTTGCGGGGGGCCGATACTACGAGCAGTACTTC
many	TRBV30	TRBJ1-3	.	CAWSVKQGRGNTIYF	TGTGCCTGGAGTGTAAAACAGGGAAGGGGAAACACCATATATTTT
.	TRBV28	TRBJ1-1	.	CASSLWGGMNTEAFF	TGTGCCAGCAGTTTATGGGGGGGAATGAACACTGAAGCTTTCTTT
once	TRBV30	TRBJ2-7	TRBD1	CAWTDRTYEQYF	TGTGCCTGGACGGACAGGACCTACGAGCAGTACTTC
.	TRBV5-4	TRBJ1-1	TRBD1	CASSLGQANTEAFF	TGTGCCAGCAGCCTCGGACAGGCGAACACTGAAGCTTTCTTT
.	TRBV29-1	TRBJ1-2	.	CSVEGAGGVRYGYTF	TGCAGCGTTGAAGGGGCCGGGGGGGTAAGGTATGGCTACACCTTC
.	TRBV19	TRBJ1-5	TRBD1	CASRTGGRSNQPQHF	TGTGCCAGTAGGACAGGGGGCCGGAGCAATCAGCCCCAGCATTTT
once	TRBV7-9	TRBJ1-1	.	CASSPGAGRVTEAFF	TGTGCCAGCAGCCCAGGGGCAGGGCGAGTCACTGAAGCTTTCTTT
once	TRBV7-2	TRBJ1-2	.	CASSQEWSHGYGYTF	TGTGCCAGCAGTCAAGAATGGAGTCACGGCTATGGCTACACCTTC
.	TRBV27	TRBJ1-1	.	CASNGAGLTDTEAFF	TGTGCCAGCAATGGGGCAGGGCTGACGGACACTGAAGCTTTCTTT
.	TRBV6-5	TRBJ1-1	TRBD1	CASIRRQGSTEAFF	TGTGCCAGCATCCGACGACAGGGGTCCACTGAAGCTTTCTTT
.	TRBV4-3	TRBJ2-2	.	CASSQDAGWAGELFF	TGCGCCAGCAGCCAAGATGCAGGGTGGGCCGGGGAGCTGTTTTTT